Below, 3 T cell receptor beta chains from the same sample are listed, as sequenced in a study of Ad26.COV2.S vaccination and SARS-CoV-2 variants. Specified treatment: over 15 received Ad26.COV2.S at low or high dose, single or two shots; 5 received placebo; per-sample allocation not given. Day 63 after the first vaccine or placebo injection was the time point for sampling. Assay used: immunoSEQ multiplex PCR; TCRdb lists only in-frame clones, some missing. The sample lists about 450,000 clones, roughly 87% occurring once. The sequencing here drew on peripheral blood, taken in a trial of Ad26.COV2.S vaccine versus placebo. These receptors were collected from a person aged 18-65 years who received the Ad26.COV2.S COVID-19 vaccine or a placebo.

The V and J genes are TRBV5-1 and TRBJ2-1, with TRBD2 matching over 7 bases. The V gene's germline CDR1 is SGHRS and CDR2 YFSETQ. This CDR3 spans 16 amino acids. The trim removed 0 bases at V and 7 bases at J, leaving 10 bases unmatched. CDR3 nucleotide sequence: TGCGCCAGCAGCTTGGCCGTTAGTCCGGGAGGTAATGAGCAGTTCTTC. Translating gives CASSLAVSPGGNEQFF.

This chain joins TRBV7-3 and TRBJ2-3, with TRBD2 matching over 7 bases. J was trimmed by 4 bases and V by 6 bases; bases with no gene match: 13. The CDR3 has 16 residues. CDR1 and CDR2 (germline): SGHTA, FQGTGA. CDR3 sequence: CASSRGVGGSPDTQYF. The CDR3 nucleotides read TGTGCCAGCAGTCGCGGCGTGGGAGGGTCTCCAGATACGCAGTATTTT.

V gene TRBV7-9 combines with J gene TRBJ1-1; D gene uncertain. The CDR3 sequence is 17 residues long. The V end lost 5 bases, the J end lost 1 base, and 20 bases lay between the germline ends. Germline values: CDR1 SEHNR, CDR2 FQNEAQ (reference sequence). CDR3 sequence reads: CASSPGRTEWENTEAFF. CDR3 DNA sequence: TGTGCCAGCAGCCCGGGGAGGACGGAGTGGGAGAACACTGAAGCTTTCTTT.